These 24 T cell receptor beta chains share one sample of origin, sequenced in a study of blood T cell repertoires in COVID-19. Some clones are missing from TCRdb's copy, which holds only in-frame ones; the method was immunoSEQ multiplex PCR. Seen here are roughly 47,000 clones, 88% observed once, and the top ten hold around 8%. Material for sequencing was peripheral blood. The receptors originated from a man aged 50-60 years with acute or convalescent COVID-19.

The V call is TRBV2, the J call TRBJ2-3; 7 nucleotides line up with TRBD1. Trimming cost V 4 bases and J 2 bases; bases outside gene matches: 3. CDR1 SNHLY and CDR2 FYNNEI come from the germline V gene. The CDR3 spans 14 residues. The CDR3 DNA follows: TGTGCCAGCAGTGCGGACAGGTACACAGATACGCAGTATTTT. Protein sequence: CASSADRYTDTQYF.

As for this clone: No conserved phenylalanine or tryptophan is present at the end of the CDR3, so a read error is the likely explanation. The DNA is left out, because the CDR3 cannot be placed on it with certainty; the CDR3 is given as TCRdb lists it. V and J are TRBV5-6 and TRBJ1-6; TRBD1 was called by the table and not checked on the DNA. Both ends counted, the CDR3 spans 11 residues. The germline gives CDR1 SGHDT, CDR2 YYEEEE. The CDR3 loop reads CASSSLYRDKA.

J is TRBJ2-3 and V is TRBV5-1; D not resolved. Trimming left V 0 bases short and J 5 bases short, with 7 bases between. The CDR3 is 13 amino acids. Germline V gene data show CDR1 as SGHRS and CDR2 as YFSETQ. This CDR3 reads CASSLGAGDTQYF. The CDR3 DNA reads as TGCGCCAGCAGCTTGGGAGCTGGAGATACGCAGTATTTT. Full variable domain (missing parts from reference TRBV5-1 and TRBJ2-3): KAGVTQTPRYLIKTRGQQVTLSCSPISGHRSVSWYQQTPGQGLQFLFEYFSETQRNKGNFPGRFSGRQFSNSRSEMNVSTLELGDSALYLCASSLGAGDTQYFGPGTRLTVL.

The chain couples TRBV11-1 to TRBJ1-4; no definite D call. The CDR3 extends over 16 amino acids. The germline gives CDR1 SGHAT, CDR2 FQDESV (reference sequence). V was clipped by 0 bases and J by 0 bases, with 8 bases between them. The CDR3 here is CASSLAASATNEKLFF. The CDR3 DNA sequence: TGTGCCAGCAGCTTAGCCGCCAGCGCAACTAATGAAAAACTGTTTTTT.

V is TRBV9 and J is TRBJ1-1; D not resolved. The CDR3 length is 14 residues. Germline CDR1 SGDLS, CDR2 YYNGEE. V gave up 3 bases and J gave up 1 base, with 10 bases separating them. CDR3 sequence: CASSAPTQNTEAFF. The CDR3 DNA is TGTGCCAGCAGCGCTCCGACACAGAACACTGAAGCTTTCTTT.

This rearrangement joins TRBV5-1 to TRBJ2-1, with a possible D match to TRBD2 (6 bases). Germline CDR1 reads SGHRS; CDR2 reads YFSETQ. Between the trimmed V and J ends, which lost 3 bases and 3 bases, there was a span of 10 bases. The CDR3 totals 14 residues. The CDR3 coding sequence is TGCGCCAGCAGCTGGGGGGAGGACTACAATGAGCAGTTCTTC. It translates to CASSWGEDYNEQFF.

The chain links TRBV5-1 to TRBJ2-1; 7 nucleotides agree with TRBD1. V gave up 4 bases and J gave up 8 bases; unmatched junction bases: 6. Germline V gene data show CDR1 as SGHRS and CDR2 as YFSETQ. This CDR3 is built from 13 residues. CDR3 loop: CASSQTGFDEQFF. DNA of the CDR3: TGCGCCAGCAGCCAGACAGGGTTCGATGAGCAGTTCTTC.

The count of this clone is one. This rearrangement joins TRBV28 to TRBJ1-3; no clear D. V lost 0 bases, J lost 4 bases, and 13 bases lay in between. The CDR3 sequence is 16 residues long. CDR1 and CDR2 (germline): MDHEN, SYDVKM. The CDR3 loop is CASSLWADHRGNTIYF. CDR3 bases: TGTGCCAGCAGTTTATGGGCCGATCACCGAGGAAACACCATATATTTT.

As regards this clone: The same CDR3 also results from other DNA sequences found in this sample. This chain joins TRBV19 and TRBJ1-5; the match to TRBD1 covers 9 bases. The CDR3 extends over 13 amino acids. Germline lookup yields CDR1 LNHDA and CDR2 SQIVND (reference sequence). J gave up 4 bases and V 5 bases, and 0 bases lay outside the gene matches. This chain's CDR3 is CASSGTGNQPQHF. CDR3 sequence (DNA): TGTGCCAGTAGTGGGACAGGGAATCAGCCCCAGCATTTT.

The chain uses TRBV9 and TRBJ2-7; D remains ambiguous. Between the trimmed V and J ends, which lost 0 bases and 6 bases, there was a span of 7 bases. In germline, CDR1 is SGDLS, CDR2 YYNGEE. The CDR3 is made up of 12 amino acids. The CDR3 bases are TGTGCCAGCAGCGTAGCCTCGGGCGAGCAGTACTTC. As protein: CASSVASGEQYF. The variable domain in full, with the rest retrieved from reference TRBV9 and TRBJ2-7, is DSGVTQTPKHLITATGQRVTLRCSPRSGDLSVYWYQQSLDQGLQFLIQYYNGEERAKGNILERFSAQQFPDLHSELNLSSLELGDSALYFCASSVASGEQYFGPGTRLTVT.

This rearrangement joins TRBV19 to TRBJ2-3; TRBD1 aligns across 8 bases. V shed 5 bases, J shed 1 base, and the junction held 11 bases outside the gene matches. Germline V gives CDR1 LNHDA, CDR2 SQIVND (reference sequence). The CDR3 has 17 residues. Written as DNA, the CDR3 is TGTGCCAGTAGTCCCCGGACAGGGAGAGAGGGCACAGATACGCAGTATTTT. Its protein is CASSPRTGREGTDTQYF.

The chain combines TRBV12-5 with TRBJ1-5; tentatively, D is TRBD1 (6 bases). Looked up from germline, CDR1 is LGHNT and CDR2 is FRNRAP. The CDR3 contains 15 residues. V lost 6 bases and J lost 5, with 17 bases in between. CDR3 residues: CASGLSSGGHQPQHF. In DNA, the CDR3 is TGTGCTAGTGGACTGAGTAGCGGGGGGCATCAGCCCCAGCATTTT.

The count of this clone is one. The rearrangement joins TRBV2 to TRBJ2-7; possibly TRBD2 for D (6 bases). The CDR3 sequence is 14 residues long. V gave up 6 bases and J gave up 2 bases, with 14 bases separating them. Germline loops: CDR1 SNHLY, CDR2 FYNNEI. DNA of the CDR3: TGTGCCAGCAGCCCGGGACTTCTAACCTACGAGCAGTACTTC. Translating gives CASSPGLLTYEQYF.

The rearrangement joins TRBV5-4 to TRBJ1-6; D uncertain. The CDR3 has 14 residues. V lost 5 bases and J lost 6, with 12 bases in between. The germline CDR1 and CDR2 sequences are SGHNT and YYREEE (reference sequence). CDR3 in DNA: TGTGCCAGCAGACTTGGTCAAGTTAATTCACCCCTCCACTTT. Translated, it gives CASRLGQVNSPLHF. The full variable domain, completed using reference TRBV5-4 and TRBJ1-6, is ETGVTQSPTHLIKTRGQQVTLRCSSQSGHNTVSWYQQALGQGPQFIFQYYREEENGRGNFPPRFSGLQFPNYSSELNVNALELDDSALYLCASRLGQVNSPLHFGNGTRLTVT.

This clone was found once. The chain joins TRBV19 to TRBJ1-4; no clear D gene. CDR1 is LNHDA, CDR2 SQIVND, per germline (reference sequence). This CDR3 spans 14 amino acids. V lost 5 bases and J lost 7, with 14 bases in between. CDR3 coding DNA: TGTGCCAGTAGTTTACGAGAGGGTGCTGAAAAACTGTTTTTT. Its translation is CASSLREGAEKLFF.

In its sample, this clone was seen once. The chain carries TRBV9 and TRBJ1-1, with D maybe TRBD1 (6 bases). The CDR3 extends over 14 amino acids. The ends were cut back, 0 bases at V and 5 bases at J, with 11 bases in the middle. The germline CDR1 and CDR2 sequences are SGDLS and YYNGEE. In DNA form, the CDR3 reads TGTGCCAGCAGCGTAGCAGGAAGGGGGACTGAAGCTTTCTTT. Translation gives CASSVAGRGTEAFF. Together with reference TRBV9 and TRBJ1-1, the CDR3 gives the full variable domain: DSGVTQTPKHLITATGQRVTLRCSPRSGDLSVYWYQQSLDQGLQFLIQYYNGEERAKGNILERFSAQQFPDLHSELNLSSLELGDSALYFCASSVAGRGTEAFFGQGTRLTVV.

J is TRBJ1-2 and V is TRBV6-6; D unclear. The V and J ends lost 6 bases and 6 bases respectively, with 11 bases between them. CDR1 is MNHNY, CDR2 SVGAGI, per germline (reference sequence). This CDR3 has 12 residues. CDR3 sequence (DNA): TGTGCCAGCAGAGGTTCCGGGGATGGCTACACCTTC. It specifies CASRGSGDGYTF.

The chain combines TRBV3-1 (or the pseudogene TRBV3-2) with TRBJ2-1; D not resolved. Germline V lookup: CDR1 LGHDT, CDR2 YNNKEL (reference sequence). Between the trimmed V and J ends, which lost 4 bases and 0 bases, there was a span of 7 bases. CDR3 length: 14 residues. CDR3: CASSPLSSYNEQFF. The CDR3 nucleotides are TGTGCCAGCAGCCCCTTGAGCTCCTACAATGAGCAGTTCTTC.

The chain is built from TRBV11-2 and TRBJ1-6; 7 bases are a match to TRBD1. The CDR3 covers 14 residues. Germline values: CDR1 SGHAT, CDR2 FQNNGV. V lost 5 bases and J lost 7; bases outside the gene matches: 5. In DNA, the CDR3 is TGTGCCAGCAGCCTTGGGACAGCAAATTCACCCCTCCACTTT. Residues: CASSLGTANSPLHF. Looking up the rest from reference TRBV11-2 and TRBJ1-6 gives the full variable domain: EAGVAQSPRYKIIEKRQSVAFWCNPISGHATLYWYQQILGQGPKLLIQFQNNGVVDDSQLPKDRFSAERLKGVDSTLKIQPAKLEDSAVYLCASSLGTANSPLHFGNGTRLTVT.

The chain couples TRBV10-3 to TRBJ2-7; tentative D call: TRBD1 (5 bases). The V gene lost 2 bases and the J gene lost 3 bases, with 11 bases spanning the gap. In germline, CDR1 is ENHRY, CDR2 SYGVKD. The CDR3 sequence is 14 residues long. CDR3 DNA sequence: TGTGCCATCAGTGAGAGGTCCGACAGCTACGAGCAGTACTTC. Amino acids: CAISERSDSYEQYF.

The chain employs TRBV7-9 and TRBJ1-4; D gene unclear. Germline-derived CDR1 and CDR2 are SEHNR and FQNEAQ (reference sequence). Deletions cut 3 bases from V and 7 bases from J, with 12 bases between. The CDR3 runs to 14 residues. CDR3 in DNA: TGTGCCAGCAGCTTCGGTGAGATTGGTGAAAAACTGTTTTTT. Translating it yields CASSFGEIGEKLFF.

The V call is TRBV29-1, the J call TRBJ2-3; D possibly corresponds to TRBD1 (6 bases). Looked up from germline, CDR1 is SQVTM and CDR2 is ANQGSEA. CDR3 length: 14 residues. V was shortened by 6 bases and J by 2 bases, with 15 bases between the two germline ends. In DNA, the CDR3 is TGCAGCGTCGGAGCAGGGGACCTCACAGATACGCAGTATTTT. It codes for CSVGAGDLTDTQYF.

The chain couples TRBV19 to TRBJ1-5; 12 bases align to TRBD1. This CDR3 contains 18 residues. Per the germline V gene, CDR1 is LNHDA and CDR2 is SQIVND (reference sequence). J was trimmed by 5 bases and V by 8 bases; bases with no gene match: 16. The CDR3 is CASAGGTGGGLIDQPQHF. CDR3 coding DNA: TGTGCCAGTGCGGGGGGGACAGGGGGCGGACTGATCGATCAGCCCCAGCATTTT.

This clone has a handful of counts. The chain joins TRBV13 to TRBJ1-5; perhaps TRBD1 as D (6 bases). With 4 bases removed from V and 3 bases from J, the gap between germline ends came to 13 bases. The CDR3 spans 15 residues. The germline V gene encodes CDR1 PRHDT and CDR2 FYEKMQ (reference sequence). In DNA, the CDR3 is TGTGCCAGCAGCTGGACAGAGGATATCAATCAGCCCCAGCATTTT. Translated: CASSWTEDINQPQHF.